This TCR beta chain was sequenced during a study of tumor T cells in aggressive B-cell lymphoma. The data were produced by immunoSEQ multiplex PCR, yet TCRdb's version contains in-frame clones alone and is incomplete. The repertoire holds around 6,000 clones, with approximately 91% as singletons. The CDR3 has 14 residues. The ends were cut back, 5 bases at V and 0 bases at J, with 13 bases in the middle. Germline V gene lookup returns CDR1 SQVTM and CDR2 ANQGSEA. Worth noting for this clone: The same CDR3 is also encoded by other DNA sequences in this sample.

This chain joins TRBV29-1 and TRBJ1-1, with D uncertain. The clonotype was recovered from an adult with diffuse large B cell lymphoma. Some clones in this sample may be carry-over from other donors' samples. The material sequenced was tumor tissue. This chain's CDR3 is CSVSPPPLNTEAFF. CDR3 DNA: TGCAGCGTTTCCCCTCCCCCTCTGAACACTGAAGCTTTCTTT.